This T cell receptor beta chain was retrieved from a study of tumor and adjacent non-tumor tissue in lung cancer. Comments on this clonotype: At one end the junction does not follow the germline gene, possibly because of a read error.

Three rounds of nested PCR, following a modified ARM-PCR protocol, produced the TCRbeta library. In TCRdb, the multiplex PCR reads were re-called with MiXCR into one record per CDR3 protein. The top ten clones hold around 40% of a sample with some 80,000 distinct CDR3 sequences, around 76% of them seen once. No cell sorting was done before RNA was extracted from the tissue. Distant lung tissue was collected more than 3 cm away from the tumor edge. The CDR3 consists of 13 residues. CDR1 DFQATT and CDR2 SNEGSKA come from the germline V gene (reference sequence). Sequences were obtained from distant non-tumor lung tissue. This chain links TRBV20-1 with TRBJ1-1, with D possibly TRBD1 on 6 matching bases. The receptor's source is a man between 65 and 85 years old with non-small cell lung cancer. The CDR3, as DNA: TGCAGTCAGAACTACAGGGAGAACACTGTAGCTTTCTTT. It codes for CSQNYRENTVAFF.